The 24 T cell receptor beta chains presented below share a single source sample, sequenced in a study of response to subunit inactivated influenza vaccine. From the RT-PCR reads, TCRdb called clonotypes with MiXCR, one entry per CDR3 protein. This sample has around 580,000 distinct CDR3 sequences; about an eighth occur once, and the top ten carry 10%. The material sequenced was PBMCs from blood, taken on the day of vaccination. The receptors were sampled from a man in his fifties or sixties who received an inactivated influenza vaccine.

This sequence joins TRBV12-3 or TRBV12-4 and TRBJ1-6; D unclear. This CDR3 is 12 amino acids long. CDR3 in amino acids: CGWGACNSPLHF. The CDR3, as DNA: TGTGGGTGGGGTGCTTGCAATTCACCCCTCCACTTT.

In DNA, the CDR3 is TGCAGCGTTCCGGCGGGACCTTACAATGAGCAGTTCTTC. Translation: CSVPAGPYNEQFF. This chain uses TRBV29-1 with TRBJ2-1; D perhaps matches TRBD2 (6 bases). The CDR3 is made up of 13 amino acids. The germline V gene has CDR1 SQVTM and CDR2 ANQGSEA. The V end was cut by 5 bases, the J end by 4 bases, with 12 bases between.

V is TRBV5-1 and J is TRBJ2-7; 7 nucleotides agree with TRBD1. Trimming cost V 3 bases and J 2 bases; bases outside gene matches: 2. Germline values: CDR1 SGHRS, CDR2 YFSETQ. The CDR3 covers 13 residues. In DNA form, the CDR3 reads TGCGCCAGCAGCTGGGACAGAGCCTACGAGCAGTACTTC. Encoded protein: CASSWDRAYEQYF.

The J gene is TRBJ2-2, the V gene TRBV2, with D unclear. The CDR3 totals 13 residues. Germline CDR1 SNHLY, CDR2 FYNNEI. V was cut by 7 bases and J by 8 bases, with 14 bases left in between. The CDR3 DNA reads TGTGCCAGCATCGCAGCCCGACCGGGGGAGCTGTTTTTT. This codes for CASIAARPGELFF.

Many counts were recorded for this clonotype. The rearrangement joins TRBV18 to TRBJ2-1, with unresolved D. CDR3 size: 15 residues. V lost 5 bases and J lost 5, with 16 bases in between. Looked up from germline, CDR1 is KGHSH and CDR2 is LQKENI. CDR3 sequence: CASSGVLSANNEQFF. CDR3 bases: TGTGCCAGCTCAGGGGTTCTCAGCGCTAACAATGAGCAGTTCTTC. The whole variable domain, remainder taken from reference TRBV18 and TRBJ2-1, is NAGVMQNPRHLVRRRGQEARLRCSPMKGHSHVYWYRQLPEEGLKFMVYLQKENIIDESGMPKERFSAEFPKEGPSILRIQQVVRGDSAAYFCASSGVLSANNEQFFGPGTRLTVL.

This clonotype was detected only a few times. The CDR3 DNA is TGTGCCAGCAGCTTAGGGGGGCCGAATACGCAGTATTTT. Translation gives CASSLGGPNTQYF. The V call is TRBV11-2, the J call TRBJ2-3, with TRBD1 as a possible D gene (6 bases). This CDR3 comprises 13 residues. Trimming left V 1 base short and J 7 bases short, with 9 bases between. Germline V lookup: CDR1 SGHAT, CDR2 FQNNGV.

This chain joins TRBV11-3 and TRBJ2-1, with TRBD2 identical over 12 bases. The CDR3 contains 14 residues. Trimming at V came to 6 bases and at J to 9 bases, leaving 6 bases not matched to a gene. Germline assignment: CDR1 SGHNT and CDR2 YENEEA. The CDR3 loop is CASRETSGSFEQFF. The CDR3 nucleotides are TGTGCCAGCAGAGAGACTAGCGGGAGCTTTGAGCAGTTCTTC.

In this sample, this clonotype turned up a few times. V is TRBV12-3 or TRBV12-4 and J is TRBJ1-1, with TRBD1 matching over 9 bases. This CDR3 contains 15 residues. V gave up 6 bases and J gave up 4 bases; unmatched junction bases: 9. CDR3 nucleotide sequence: TGTGCCAGCAGCCCCGTTGGGACAGGGAGCACTGAAGCTTTCTTT. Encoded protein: CASSPVGTGSTEAFF.

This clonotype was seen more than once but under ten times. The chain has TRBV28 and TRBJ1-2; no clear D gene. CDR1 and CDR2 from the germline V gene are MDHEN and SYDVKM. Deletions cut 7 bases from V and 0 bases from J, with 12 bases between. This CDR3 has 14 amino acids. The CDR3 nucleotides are TGTGCCAGCACCCCTGCAGGATCTAACTATGGCTACACCTTC. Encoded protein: CASTPAGSNYGYTF.

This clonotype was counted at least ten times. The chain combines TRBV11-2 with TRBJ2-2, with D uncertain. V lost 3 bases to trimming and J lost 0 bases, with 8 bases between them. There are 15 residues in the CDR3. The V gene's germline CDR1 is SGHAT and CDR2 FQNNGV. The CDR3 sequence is CASSLSLANTGELFF. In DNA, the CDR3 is TGTGCCAGCAGCTTGAGTCTAGCGAACACCGGGGAGCTGTTTTTT.

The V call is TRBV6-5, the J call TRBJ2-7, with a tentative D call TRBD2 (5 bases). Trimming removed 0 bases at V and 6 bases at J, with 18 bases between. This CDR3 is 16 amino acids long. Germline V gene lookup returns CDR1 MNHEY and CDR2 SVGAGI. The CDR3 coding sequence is TGTGCCAGCAGTTACTCGACTAACACCTTTGGAGGCGAGCAGTACTTC. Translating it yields CASSYSTNTFGGEQYF.

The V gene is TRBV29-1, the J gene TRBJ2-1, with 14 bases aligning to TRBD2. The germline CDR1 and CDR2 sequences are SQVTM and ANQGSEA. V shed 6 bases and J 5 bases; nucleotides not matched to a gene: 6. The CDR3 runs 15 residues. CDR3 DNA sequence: TGCAGCGTCGGGACTAGCGGGAGAGGCGACAATGAGCAGTTCTTC. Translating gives CSVGTSGRGDNEQFF.

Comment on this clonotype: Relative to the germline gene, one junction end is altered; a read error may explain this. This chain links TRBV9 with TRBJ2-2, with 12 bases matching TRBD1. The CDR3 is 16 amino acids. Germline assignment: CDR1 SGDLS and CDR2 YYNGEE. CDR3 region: CASSAGTGGDTGDLFF. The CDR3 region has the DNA TGTGCCAGCAGCGCCGGGACAGGGGGCGACACCGGGGATCTGTTTTTT. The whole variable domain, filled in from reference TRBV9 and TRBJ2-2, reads DSGVTQTPKHLITATGQRVTLRCSPRSGDLSVYWYQQSLDQGLQFLIQYYNGEERAKGNILERFSAQQFPDLHSELNLSSLELGDSALYFCASSAGTGGDTGDLFFGEGSRLTVL.

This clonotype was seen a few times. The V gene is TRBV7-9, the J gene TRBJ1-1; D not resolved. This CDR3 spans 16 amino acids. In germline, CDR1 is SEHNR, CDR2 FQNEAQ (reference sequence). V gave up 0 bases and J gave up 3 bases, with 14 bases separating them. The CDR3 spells CASSLARIASYTEAFF. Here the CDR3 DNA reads TGTGCCAGCAGCTTAGCGCGGATAGCATCATACACTGAAGCTTTCTTT.

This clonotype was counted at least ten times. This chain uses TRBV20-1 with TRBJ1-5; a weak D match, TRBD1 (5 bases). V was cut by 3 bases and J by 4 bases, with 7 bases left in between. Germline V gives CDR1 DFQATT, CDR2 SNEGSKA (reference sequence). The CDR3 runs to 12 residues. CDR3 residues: CSARQGNQPQHF. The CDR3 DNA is TGCAGTGCTAGGCAGGGTAATCAGCCCCAGCATTTT.

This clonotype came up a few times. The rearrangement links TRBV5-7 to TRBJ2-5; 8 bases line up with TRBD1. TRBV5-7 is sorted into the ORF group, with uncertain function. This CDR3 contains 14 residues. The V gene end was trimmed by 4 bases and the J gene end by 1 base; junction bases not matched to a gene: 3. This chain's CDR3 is CASSRDRIQETQYF. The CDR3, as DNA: TGTGCCAGCAGCCGGGACAGGATCCAAGAGACCCAGTACTTC.

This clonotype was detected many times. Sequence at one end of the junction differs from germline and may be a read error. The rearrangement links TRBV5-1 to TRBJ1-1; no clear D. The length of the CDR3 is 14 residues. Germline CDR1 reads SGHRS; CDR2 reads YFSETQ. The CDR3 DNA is TGTGCCAGCAGTTTGGGTGGCGTAGGGACTGAAGCTTTCTTT. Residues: CASSLGGVGTEAFF.

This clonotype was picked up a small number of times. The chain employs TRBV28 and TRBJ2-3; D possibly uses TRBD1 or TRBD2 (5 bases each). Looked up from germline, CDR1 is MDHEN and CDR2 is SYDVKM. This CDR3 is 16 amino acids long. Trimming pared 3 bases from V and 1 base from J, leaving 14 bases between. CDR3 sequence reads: CASSLATLGGTDTQYF. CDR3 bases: TGTGCCAGCAGTTTGGCCACGCTGGGGGGCACAGATACGCAGTATTTT.

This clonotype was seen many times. CDR3 nucleotide sequence: TGTGCCAGCAGCTCAGGGGGGGAAACCTACGAGCAGTACTTC. It codes for CASSSGGETYEQYF. J is TRBJ2-7 and V is TRBV9; D may be TRBD1 or TRBD2 (7 bases each). Germline loops: CDR1 SGDLS, CDR2 YYNGEE. V was trimmed by 4 bases and J by 2 bases, leaving 13 bases between them. The CDR3 contains 14 residues.

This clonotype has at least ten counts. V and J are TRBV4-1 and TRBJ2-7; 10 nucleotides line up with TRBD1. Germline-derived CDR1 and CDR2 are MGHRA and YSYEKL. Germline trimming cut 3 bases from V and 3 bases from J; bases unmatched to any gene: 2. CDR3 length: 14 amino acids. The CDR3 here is CASSQWTGGYEQYF. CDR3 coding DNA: TGCGCCAGCAGCCAGTGGACAGGGGGCTACGAGCAGTACTTC.

The DNA for the CDR3 is TGCGCCAGCAGCTTGGGGGCACACAGGGGTCGCGAGACCCAGTACTTC. Its translation is CASSLGAHRGRETQYF. The chain combines TRBV5-1 with TRBJ2-5, with TRBD1 matching over 7 bases. The V segment lost 0 bases and the J segment 5 bases; nucleotides outside the gene matches: 10. The CDR3 is made up of 16 amino acids. CDR1 and CDR2 (germline): SGHRS, YFSETQ.

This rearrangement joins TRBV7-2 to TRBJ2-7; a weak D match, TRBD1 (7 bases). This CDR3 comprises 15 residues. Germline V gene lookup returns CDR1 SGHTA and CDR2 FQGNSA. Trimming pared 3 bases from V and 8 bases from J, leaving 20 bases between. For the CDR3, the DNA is TGTGCCAGCAGCTTCTCTTCGCAGGGGGGTAGGAAGCAGTACTTC. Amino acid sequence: CASSFSSQGGRKQYF.

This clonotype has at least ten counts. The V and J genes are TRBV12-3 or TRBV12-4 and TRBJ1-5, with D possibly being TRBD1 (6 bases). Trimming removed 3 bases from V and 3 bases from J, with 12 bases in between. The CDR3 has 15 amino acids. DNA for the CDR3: TGTGCCAGCAGTTTGTCCACAGGGTTCAATCAGCCCCAGCATTTT. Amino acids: CASSLSTGFNQPQHF.

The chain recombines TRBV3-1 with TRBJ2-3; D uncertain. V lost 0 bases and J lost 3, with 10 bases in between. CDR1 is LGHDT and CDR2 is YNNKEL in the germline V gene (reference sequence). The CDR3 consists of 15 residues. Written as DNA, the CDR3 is TGTGCCAGCAGCCAAGATCCCGGCTTTACAGATACGCAGTATTTT. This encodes CASSQDPGFTDTQYF.